This TCR beta chain stems from a study of neoadjuvant anti-PD-1 for oral cavity cancer. Study-wide findings and caveats: Only a few patients per response group were TCR-analyzed; validation needed.

With respect to this clone: Its antigen is undetermined.

CDR1 and CDR2 (germline): MDHEN, SYDVKM. V was pared by 3 bases and J by 8 bases, with 16 bases between. This CDR3 is built from 14 residues. The patients had HPV-negative, locally advanced oral cavity squamous cell carcinoma. Assay used: immunoSEQ multiplex PCR; TCRdb lists only in-frame clones, some missing. The sample carries approximately 72,000 clones, around four fifths recorded once. The chain has TRBV28 and TRBJ1-2; possibly TRBD1 for D (5 bases). The receptor comes from a person aged 35-79 years with oral cavity squamous cell carcinoma. Sequences were derived from PBMCs, sampled before nivolumab (anti-PD-1) treatment. CDR3 sequence (DNA): TGTGCCAGCAGTTTCTTCCTTCGGGACCGAGGCTACACCTTC. It codes for CASSFFLRDRGYTF.